This TCR beta chain was observed in a study of shared clonotypes between healthy human individuals. Repertoires were generated with immunoSEQ multiplex PCR, while TCRdb's copy carries only in-frame clones and drops some. The sample lists 850,000 to 1,100,000 clones, 70% to 85% occurring once. The sample consisted of memory CD4+ T cells from PBMCs. Subset reported: CD45RA-negative fraction. The sequence was collected from a man aged 18 to 29 in good health. Some clones in this sample may be carry-over from other donors' samples.

The CDR3 loop reads CASSVGGVATYNEQFF. CDR3 DNA sequence: TGTGCCAGCAGCGTAGGGGGAGTAGCCACCTACAATGAGCAGTTCTTC. The chain employs TRBV9 and TRBJ2-1, with D possibly matching TRBD2 (5 bases). Per germline, CDR1 SGDLS and CDR2 YYNGEE. V lost 0 bases to trimming and J lost 2 bases, with 12 bases between them. The CDR3 is 16 residues long.